This is a list of T cell receptor beta chains from one sample in a study of CD8 T cell repertoires and HIV-1 epitope variants. Their antigen targets remain unknown. The protocol was immunoSEQ multiplex PCR, while the TCRdb copy is restricted to in-frame clones and leaves out a portion. The table lists approximately 4,800 clones, under 70% of them singletons. Material: cultured CD8+ T cells derived from PBMCs. These receptors were obtained from a male donor with HIV. CDR3s include the opening cysteine and the closing phenylalanine or tryptophan. A D gene is named only where the DNA matches it firmly. Clone size is stated in some rows and not others, as once, few, many or a class when expanded.

j_gene	d_gene	v_gene	abundance	CDR3nt	CDR3aa
TRBJ1-5	.	TRBV28	.	TGTGCCAGCAGTTTACTTGACAGTTATAGCAATCAGCCCCAGCATTTT	CASSLLDSYSNQPQHF
TRBJ1-4	.	TRBV5-6	.	TGTGCCAGCAGCTTGGGAGGGGCAAAACTGTTTTTT	CASSLGGAKLFF
TRBJ2-5	.	TRBV11-3	.	TGTGCCAGCAGCTTAGAACTGATTTGTGGACAGAAGACCCAGTACTTC	CASSLELICGQKTQYF
TRBJ2-7	.	TRBV28	.	TGTGCCAGCAGTTCAGGGCTGTCGGATTACGAGCAGTACTTC	CASSSGLSDYEQYF
TRBJ2-2	.	TRBV6-5	.	TGTGCCAGCAGCCGGGACGTCACCGGGGAGCTGTTTTTT	CASSRDVTGELFF
TRBJ2-6	TRBD2	TRBV9	.	TGTGCCAGCAGAAATCACATTGGACTAGATTCTGGGGCCAACGTCCTGACTTTC	CASRNHIGLDSGANVLTF
TRBJ1-5	.	TRBV28	.	TGTGCCAGCACCCGCCGGGACGGCTTACTTTATAGCAATCAGCCCCAGCATTTT	CASTRRDGLLYSNQPQHF
TRBJ2-2	.	TRBV7-2	.	TGTGCCAGCAGCTTAATCGGGGACGGGGAGCTGTTTTTT	CASSLIGDGELFF
TRBJ2-7	TRBD2	TRBV5-1	.	TGCGCCAGCAGCTTGGTCGGCGGGAGCTACGAGCAGTACTTC	CASSLVGGSYEQYF
TRBJ1-3	TRBD1	TRBV11-3	.	TGTGCCAGCAGCCAAAGTTGGGACAGCGGAAACACCATATATTTT	CASSQSWDSGNTIYF
TRBJ2-3	.	TRBV5-5	.	TGTGCCAGCAGCCCCGACTACACAGATACGCAGTATTTT	CASSPDYTDTQYF
TRBJ2-3	.	TRBV5-4	.	TGTGCCAGCAGCCCGAGGTACGGGGATGCAGATACGCAGTATTTT	CASSPRYGDADTQYF
TRBJ1-5	TRBD1	TRBV19	.	TGTGCCAGTAGTATCGGGACAGCCGATCAGCCCCAGCATTTT	CASSIGTADQPQHF
TRBJ2-7	.	TRBV9	.	TGTGCCAGCACCTCAGGGGGGGGGCCGGACGAGCAGTACTTC	CASTSGGGPDEQYF
TRBJ1-1	.	TRBV5-6	once	TGTGCCAGCAGCTTTCCGGCGGTTGATGAAGCTTTCTTT	CASSFPAVDEAFF
TRBJ1-4	.	TRBV6-5	few	TGTGCCAGCACCCATCGGGGCGCGGCTAATGAAAAACTGTTTTTT	CASTHRGAANEKLFF
TRBJ2-1	TRBD1	TRBV7-9	.	TGTGCCAGCAGCTTCCCGGGACAGGGGTACAATGAGCAGTTCTTC	CASSFPGQGYNEQFF
TRBJ2-3	.	TRBV30	.	TGTGCCTCGACACCGGGACTGGCCAGCACAGATACGCAGTATTTT	CASTPGLASTDTQYF
TRBJ2-3	.	TRBV10-1	.	TGCGCCAGCAGTGTAAGCGGGTTCGGGTTGGGGGCCACAGATACGCAGTATTTT	CASSVSGFGLGATDTQYF
TRBJ2-2	TRBD1	TRBV7-9	few	TGTGCCAGCAGCTCAACGGACAGGGCGAACACCGGGGAGCTGTTTTTT	CASSSTDRANTGELFF
TRBJ2-7	.	TRBV5-4	.	TGTGCCAGCAGCTTGGTATCGGGCGAGCAGTACTTC	CASSLVSGEQYF
TRBJ1-5	.	TRBV28	once	TGTGCCAGCAGTTTTAGTAGCAATCAGCCCCAGCATTTT	CASSFSSNQPQHF
TRBJ2-1	TRBD1	TRBV6-6	.	TGTGCCAGCAGTTTATCACAGGGGATATCCTACAATGAGCAGTTCTTC	CASSLSQGISYNEQFF
TRBJ2-7	TRBD2	TRBV5-1	.	TGCGCCAGCAGCTTGGGACTAGCGGGAGACCTCGACGAGCAGTACTTC	CASSLGLAGDLDEQYF
TRBJ1-6	TRBD1	TRBV15	.	TGTGCCACCAGCAGAGGTCAAACAGGGGTTTCACCCCTCCACTTT	CATSRGQTGVSPLHF
TRBJ2-7	.	TRBV19	.	TGTGCCAGTAGTATGGGGCAGTTGGCTGAGCAGTACTTC	CASSMGQLAEQYF
TRBJ2-1	.	TRBV6-5	.	TGTGTCAGCAGTTACTCAAGGGAGAGCTCCTACAATGAGCAGTTCTTC	CVSSYSRESSYNEQFF
TRBJ2-2	.	TRBV2	.	TGTGCCAGCAAGTCAACATACGCGAACACCGGGGAGCTGTTTTTT	CASKSTYANTGELFF
TRBJ1-1	.	TRBV6-1	.	TGTGCCAGCAGCGAACTACAGGGTAACACTGAAGCTTTCTTT	CASSELQGNTEAFF
TRBJ1-5	.	TRBV29-1	.	TGCGCAGGGCAGGAGGTCGATCAGCCCCAGCATTTT	CAGQEVDQPQHF
TRBJ2-1	.	TRBV19	.	TGTGCCAGTAGTCCGGTCAGCTCCTACAATGAGCAGTTCTTC	CASSPVSSYNEQFF
TRBJ1-5	.	TRBV6-1	few	TGTGCCAGCAGTGAAACCTCGTATCAGCCCCAGCATTTT	CASSETSYQPQHF
TRBJ1-2	.	TRBV4-3	large	TGCGCCAGCAGCCAAGATCCCGTCGAACTCGACTATGGCTACACCTTC	CASSQDPVELDYGYTF
TRBJ1-5	TRBD1	TRBV28	.	TGTGCCAGCAGGAACGACAGGGTAAACCAGCCCCAGCATTTT	CASRNDRVNQPQHF
TRBJ2-7	TRBD1	TRBV10-2	few	TGCGCCAGCAGGGGACAGAGCGTCTACGAGCAGTACTTC	CASRGQSVYEQYF
TRBJ2-7	TRBD2	TRBV27	.	TGTGCCAGCAGTCTTCGGACTAGCGGGGGGGGAACCTACGAGCAGTACTTC	CASSLRTSGGGTYEQYF
TRBJ2-5	.	TRBV7-5	.	TGTGCCAGAAGCTCCCAGTCCCCAGAGACCCAGTACTTC	CARSSQSPETQYF
TRBJ1-2	.	TRBV5-5	.	TGTGCCAGCAGCCCTGGAGACTCCGGGAACTATGGCTACACCTTC	CASSPGDSGNYGYTF
TRBJ2-7	.	TRBV28	.	TGTGCCAGCAGTTTAAATGGCGGATACGAGCAGTACTTC	CASSLNGGYEQYF
TRBJ2-5	.	TRBV11-1	few	TGTGCCAGCAGCTTAGAAGATGAAGAGACCCAGTACTTC	CASSLEDEETQYF
TRBJ2-1	TRBD2	TRBV7-2	.	TGTGCCAGCAGCGAGGTAGCGGGGGCCTACAATGAGCAGTTCTTC	CASSEVAGAYNEQFF
TRBJ2-1	.	TRBV9	.	TGTGCCAGCAGCGTAGGTTTGGGCGATGAGCAGTTCTTC	CASSVGLGDEQFF
TRBJ2-2	TRBD2	TRBV11-2	once	TGTGCCAGCAGCCTCACTAGCGGGAGGACCCCGGGCACCGGGGAGCTGTTTTTT	CASSLTSGRTPGTGELFF
TRBJ2-5	.	TRBV4-3	.	TGCGCCAGCAGCTCCCTTCTCACGGAGACCCAGTACTTC	CASSSLLTETQYF
TRBJ1-4	.	TRBV27	.	TGTGCCAGCGCCTTTAGAGGGTTGGGACGGGCTAATGAAAAACTGTTTTTT	CASAFRGLGRANEKLFF
TRBJ1-1	.	TRBV27	.	TGTGCCAGCAGTTTGCAAGGACTGAACACTGAAGCTTTCTTT	CASSLQGLNTEAFF
TRBJ1-6	.	TRBV19	once	TGTGCCAGTAGTATCCAAGTCGACGAGAATTCACCCCTCCACTTT	CASSIQVDENSPLHF
TRBJ1-1	.	TRBV6-5	.	TGTGCCAGCATCAGGAGAGGGGGCACTGAAGCTTTCTTT	CASIRRGGTEAFF
TRBJ2-4	.	TRBV28	.	TGTGCCAGCAGTCGGACAGAGGTGGACATTCAGTACTTC	CASSRTEVDIQYF
TRBJ1-1	TRBD1	TRBV7-8	.	TGTGCCAGCAGCCCGTGGGACAGTCTGAACACTGAAGCTTTCTTT	CASSPWDSLNTEAFF
TRBJ2-1	.	TRBV7-3	few	TGTGCCAGCAGCTCCGACAGGAACGCTGAGCAGTTCTTC	CASSSDRNAEQFF
TRBJ1-6	.	TRBV13	medium-sized	TGTGCCAGCAGCTTTAGTACCCCAGGACCACTCCACTTT	CASSFSTPGPLHF
TRBJ2-3	TRBD2	TRBV7-6	.	TGTGCCAGCAGCTCGCTAGCGGACCCTAGCACAGATACGCAGTATTTT	CASSSLADPSTDTQYF
TRBJ1-1	.	TRBV7-8	.	TGTGCCAGCAGCCTCAGGGATAGGAACACTGAAGCTTTCTTT	CASSLRDRNTEAFF
TRBJ1-2	.	TRBV6-1	.	TGTGCCAGCAGTGAAGTTCCCCCCGCCTATGGCTACACCTTC	CASSEVPPAYGYTF